The subject of this entry is one T cell receptor (beta chain). Antigen specificity is unknown. This entry is derived from a study of beta chain features in type 1 diabetes. Turning to the study itself: Patients were similar to healthy donors in age and gender (as well as in cell yields). The study, taken as a whole, reports: For patients and controls alike, PCR might favor shorter templates to the same degree. Type 1 diabetes patients had VDJ junctions that carried fewer insertions and more deletions.

Since all of the isolated RNA was reverse transcribed, expressed TCRB transcripts were what got sequenced. The table came from immunoSEQ multiplex PCR; TCRdb's copy has only in-frame clones and leaves some out. This table has about 330,000 clones, about 11% appearing once. Donors contributed one heparinised blood draw apiece, averaging approximately 120 mL. CDR3 size: 14 residues. Germline CDR1 and CDR2: MDHEN and SYDVKM. V was clipped by 4 bases and J by 5 bases, with 12 bases between them. This chain joins TRBV28 and TRBJ2-1, with TRBD1 as a possible D gene (5 bases). The source material was naive CD4+ T cells from blood. The TCR originated in a woman between 25 and 40 years old in good health. The CDR3 DNA reads TGTGCCAGCAGTTCCCAGGGCGTCCACAATGAGCAGTTCTTC. As protein: CASSSQGVHNEQFF.